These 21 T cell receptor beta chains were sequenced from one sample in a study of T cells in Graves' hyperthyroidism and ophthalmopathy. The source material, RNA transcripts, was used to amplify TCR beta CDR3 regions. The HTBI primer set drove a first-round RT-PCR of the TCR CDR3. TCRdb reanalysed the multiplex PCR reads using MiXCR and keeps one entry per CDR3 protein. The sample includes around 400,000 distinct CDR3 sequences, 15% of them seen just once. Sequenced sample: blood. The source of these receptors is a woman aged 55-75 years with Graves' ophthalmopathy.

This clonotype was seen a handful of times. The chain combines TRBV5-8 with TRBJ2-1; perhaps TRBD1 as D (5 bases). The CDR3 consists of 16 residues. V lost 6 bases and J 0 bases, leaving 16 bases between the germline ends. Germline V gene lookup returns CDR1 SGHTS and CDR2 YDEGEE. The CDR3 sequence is CASNTRGPSSYNEQFF. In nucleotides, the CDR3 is TGTGCCAGCAATACAAGGGGCCCAAGCTCCTACAATGAGCAGTTCTTC.

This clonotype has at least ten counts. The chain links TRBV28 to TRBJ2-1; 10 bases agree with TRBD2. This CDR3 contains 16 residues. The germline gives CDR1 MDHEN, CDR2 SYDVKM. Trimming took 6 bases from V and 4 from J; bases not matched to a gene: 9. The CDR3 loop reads CASSTGGTSVYNEQFF. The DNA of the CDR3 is TGTGCCAGCAGCACGGGAGGGACTAGCGTTTACAATGAGCAGTTCTTC.

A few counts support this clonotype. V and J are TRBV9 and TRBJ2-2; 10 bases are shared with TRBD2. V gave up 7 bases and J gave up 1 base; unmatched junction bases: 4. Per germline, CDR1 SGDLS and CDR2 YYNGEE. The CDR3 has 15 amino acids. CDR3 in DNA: TGTGCCAGCGGTATAGCGGGAGGGAACACCGGGGAGCTGTTTTTT. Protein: CASGIAGGNTGELFF.

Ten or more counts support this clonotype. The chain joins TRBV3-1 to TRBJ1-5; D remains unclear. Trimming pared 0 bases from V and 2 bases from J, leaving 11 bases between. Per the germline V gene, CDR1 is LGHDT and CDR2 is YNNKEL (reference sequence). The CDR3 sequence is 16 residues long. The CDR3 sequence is CASSQEWGMGNQPQHF. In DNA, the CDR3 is TGTGCCAGCAGCCAAGAGTGGGGAATGGGCAATCAGCCCCAGCATTTT.

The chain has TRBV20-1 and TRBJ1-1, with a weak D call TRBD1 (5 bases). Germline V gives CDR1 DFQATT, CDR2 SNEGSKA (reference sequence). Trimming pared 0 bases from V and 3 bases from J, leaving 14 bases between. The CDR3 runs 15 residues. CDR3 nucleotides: TGCAGTGCTAGAGACATCACCGCGGGGGACACTGAAGCTTTCTTT. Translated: CSARDITAGDTEAFF.

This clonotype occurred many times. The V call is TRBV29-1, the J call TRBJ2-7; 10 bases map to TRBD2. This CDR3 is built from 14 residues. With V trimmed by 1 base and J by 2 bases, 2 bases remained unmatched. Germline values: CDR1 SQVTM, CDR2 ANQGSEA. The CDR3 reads CSVEGTSGTYEQYF. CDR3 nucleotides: TGCAGCGTTGAAGGGACTAGCGGTACCTACGAGCAGTACTTC.

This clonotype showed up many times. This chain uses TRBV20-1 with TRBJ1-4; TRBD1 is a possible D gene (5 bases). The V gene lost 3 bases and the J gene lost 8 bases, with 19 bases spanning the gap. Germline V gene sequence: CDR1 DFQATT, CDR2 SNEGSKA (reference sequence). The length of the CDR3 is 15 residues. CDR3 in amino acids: CSARPGEGRLEKLFF. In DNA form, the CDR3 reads TGCAGTGCTAGGCCCGGGGAGGGGCGCTTGGAAAAACTGTTTTTT.

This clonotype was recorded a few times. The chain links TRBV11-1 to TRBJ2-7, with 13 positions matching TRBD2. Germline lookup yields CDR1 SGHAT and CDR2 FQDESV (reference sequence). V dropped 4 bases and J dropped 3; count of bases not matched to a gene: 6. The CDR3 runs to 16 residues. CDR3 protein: CASSSPGLAGYYEQYF. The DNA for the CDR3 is TGTGCCAGCAGCTCTCCGGGACTAGCGGGATACTACGAGCAGTACTTC.

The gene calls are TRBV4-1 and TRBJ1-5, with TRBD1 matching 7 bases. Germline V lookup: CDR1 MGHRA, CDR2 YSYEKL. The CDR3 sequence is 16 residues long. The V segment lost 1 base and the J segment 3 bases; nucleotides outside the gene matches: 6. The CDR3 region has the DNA TGCGCCAGCAGCCAAGCATCAGGGGGGTTCAATCAGCCCCAGCATTTT. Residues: CASSQASGGFNQPQHF.

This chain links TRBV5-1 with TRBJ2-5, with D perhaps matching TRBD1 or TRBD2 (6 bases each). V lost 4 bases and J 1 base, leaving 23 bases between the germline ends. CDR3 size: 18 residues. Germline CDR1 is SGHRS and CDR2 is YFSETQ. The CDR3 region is CASSQLTGGPRAQETQYF. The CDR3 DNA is TGCGCCAGCAGCCAACTGACTGGGGGGCCGAGAGCCCAAGAGACCCAGTACTTC.

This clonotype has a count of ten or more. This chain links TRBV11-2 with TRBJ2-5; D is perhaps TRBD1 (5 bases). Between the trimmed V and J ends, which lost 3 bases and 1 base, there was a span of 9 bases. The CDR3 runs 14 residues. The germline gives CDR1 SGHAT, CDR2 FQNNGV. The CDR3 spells CASSFAGRQETQYF. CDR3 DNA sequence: TGTGCCAGCAGCTTTGCAGGGCGCCAAGAGACCCAGTACTTC.

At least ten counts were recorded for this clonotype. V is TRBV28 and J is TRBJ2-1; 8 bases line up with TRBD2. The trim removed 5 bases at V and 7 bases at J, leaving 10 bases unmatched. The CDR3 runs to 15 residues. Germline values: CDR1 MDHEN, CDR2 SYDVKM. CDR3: CASSPMGAGVNEQFF. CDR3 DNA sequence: TGTGCCAGCAGTCCCATGGGAGCGGGAGTGAATGAGCAGTTCTTC.

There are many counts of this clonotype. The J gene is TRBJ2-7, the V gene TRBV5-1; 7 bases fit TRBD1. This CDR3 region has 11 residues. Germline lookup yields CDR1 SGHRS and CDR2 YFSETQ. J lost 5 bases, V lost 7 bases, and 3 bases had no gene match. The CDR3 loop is CASGTADEQYF. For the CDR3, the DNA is TGCGCCAGCGGGACAGCCGACGAGCAGTACTTC.

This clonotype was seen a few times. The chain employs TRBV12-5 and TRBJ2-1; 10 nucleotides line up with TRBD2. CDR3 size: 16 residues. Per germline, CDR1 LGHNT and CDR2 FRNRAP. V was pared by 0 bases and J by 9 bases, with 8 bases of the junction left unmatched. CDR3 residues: CASGLVLASGSFEQFF. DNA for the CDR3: TGTGCTAGTGGTTTGGTACTGGCTAGCGGGAGTTTTGAGCAGTTCTTC.

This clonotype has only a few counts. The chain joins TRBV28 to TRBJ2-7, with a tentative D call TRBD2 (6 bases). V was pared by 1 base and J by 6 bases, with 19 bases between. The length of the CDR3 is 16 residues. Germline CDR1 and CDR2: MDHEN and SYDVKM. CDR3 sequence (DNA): TGTGCCAGCAGTTTATTTAGTGGGAGGACCTCAGTCGAGCAGTACTTC. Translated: CASSLFSGRTSVEQYF.

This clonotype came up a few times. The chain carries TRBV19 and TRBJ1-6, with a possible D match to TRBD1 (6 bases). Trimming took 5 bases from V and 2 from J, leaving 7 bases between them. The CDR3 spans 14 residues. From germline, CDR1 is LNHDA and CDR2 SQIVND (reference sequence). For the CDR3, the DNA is TGTGCCAGTAGTTGGGGGCCCTATAATTCACCCCTCCACTTT. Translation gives CASSWGPYNSPLHF.

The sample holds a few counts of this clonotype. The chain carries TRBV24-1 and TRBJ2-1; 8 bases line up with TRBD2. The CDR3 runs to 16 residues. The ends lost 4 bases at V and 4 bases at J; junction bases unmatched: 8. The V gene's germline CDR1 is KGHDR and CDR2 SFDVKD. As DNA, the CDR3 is TGTGCCACCAGTGAGTACAGCGGGAGACCGTACAATGAGCAGTTCTTC. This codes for CATSEYSGRPYNEQFF.

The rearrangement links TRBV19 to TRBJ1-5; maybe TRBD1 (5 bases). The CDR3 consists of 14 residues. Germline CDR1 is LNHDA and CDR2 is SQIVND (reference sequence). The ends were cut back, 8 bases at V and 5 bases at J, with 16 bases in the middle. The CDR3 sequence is CASSVTDSYQPQHF. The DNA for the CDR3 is TGTGCCAGTTCGGTGACAGACTCCTATCAGCCCCAGCATTTT.

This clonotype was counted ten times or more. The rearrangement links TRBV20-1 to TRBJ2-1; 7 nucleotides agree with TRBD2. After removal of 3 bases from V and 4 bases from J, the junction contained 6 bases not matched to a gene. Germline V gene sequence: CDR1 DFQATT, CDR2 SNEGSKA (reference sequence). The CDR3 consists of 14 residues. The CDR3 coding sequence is TGCAGTGCTAGGGGCCAGCGGGAATACAATGAGCAGTTCTTC. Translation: CSARGQREYNEQFF.

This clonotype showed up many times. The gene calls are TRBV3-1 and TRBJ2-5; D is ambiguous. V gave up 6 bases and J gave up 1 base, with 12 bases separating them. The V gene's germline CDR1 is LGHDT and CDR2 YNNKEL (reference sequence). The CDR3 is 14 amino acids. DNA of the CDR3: TGTGCCAGCAGAACGGACCCAGTCCAAGAGACCCAGTACTTC. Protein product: CASRTDPVQETQYF.

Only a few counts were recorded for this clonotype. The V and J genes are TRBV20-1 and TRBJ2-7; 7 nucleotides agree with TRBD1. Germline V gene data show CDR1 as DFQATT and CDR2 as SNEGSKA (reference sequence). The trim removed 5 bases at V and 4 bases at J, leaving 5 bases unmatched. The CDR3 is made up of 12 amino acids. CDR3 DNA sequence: TGCAGTGCTGACAGGGTGTCGTACGAGCAGTACTTC. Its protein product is CSADRVSYEQYF.